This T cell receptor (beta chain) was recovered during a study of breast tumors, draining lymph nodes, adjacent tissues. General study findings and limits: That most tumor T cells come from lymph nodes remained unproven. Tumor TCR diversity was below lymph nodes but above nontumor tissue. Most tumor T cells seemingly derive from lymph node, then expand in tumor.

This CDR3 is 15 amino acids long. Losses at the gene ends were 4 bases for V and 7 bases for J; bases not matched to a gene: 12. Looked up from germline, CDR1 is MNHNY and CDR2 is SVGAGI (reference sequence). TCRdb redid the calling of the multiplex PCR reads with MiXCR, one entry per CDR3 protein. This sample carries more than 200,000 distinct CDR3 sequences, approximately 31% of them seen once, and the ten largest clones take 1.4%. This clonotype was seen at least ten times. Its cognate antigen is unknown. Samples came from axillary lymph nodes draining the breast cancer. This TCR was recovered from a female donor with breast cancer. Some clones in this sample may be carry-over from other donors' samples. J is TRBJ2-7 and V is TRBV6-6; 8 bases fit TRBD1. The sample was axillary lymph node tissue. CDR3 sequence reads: CASSFSDRALGEQYF. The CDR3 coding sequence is TGTGCCAGCAGTTTTTCGGACAGGGCTCTGGGAGAGCAGTACTTC.